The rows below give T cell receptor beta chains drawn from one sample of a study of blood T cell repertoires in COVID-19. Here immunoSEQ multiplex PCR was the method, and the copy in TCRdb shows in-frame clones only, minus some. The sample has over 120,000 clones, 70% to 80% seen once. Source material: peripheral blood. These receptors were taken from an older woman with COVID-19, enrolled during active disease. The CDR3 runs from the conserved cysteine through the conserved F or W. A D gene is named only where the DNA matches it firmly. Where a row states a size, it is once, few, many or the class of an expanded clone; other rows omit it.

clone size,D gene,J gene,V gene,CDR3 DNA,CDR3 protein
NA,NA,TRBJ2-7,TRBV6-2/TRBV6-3,TGTGCCAGCAGTGACCCCCGCGGGCTCTACGAGCAGTACTTC,CASSDPRGLYEQYF
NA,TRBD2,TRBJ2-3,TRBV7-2,TGTGCCAGCAGCTTAGCCCGACTAGCGGGGGGGCCGGCAGATACGCAGTATTTT,CASSLARLAGGPADTQYF
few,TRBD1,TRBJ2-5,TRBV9,TGTGCCAGCAGCGTAGGCACAGGGGGCCAAGAGACCCAGTACTTC,CASSVGTGGQETQYF
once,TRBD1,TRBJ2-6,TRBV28,TGTGCCAGCAGGGACAGGGTATGGGGGGCCAACGTCCTGACTTTC,CASRDRVWGANVLTF
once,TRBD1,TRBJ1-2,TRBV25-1,TGTGCCAGCAGTGGCCGGGACAGTGCTAACTATGGCTACACCTTC,CASSGRDSANYGYTF
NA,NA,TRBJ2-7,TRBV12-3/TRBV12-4,TGTGCCAGCAGTAAACGAGGTTTCGACGAGCAGTACTTC,CASSKRGFDEQYF
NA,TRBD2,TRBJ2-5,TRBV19,TGTGCCAGTAGTAGGCGGGGCGGGGGGGTCCAAGAGACCCAGTACTTC,CASSRRGGGVQETQYF
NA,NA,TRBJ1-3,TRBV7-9,TGTGCCAGCAGCCCCTTTGGGGCAGTAGGAAACACCATATATTTT,CASSPFGAVGNTIYF
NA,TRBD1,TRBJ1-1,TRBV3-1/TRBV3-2,TGTGCCAGCAGGAGAACAGGGGGGATGAACACTGAAGCTTTCTTT,CASRRTGGMNTEAFF
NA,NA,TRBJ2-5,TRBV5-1,TGCGCCAGCAGCCTGGGACTCCGAGAGACCCAGTACTTC,CASSLGLRETQYF
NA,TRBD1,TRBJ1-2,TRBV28,TGTGCCAGCAGTTCTTGGGGGACAGGGCCGGTGGGGAACTATGGCTACACCTTC,CASSSWGTGPVGNYGYTF
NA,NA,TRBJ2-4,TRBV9,TGTGCCAGCAGCGTAGACCCCCAGGGCAAAAACATTCAGTACTTC,CASSVDPQGKNIQYF
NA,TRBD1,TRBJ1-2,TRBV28,TGTGCCAGCAGTCCGGGACAGTTATCCTATGGCTACACCTTC,CASSPGQLSYGYTF
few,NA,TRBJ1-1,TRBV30,TGTGCCTGGAGTGGGGCGGGAAGAGTAGAAGCTTTCTTT,CAWSGAGRVEAFF
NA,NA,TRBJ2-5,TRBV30,TGTGCCTGGAGTGTATCTGGCTCAGGGGAGACCCAGTACTTC,CAWSVSGSGETQYF
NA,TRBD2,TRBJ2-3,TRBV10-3,TGTGCCATCAGTGAGAACGGGGGGGATAGAGATACGCAGTATTTT,CAISENGGDRDTQYF
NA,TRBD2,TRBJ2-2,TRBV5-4,TGTGCCAGCGCCCCCGGGGGGAAGAACACCGGGGAGCTGTTTTTT,CASAPGGKNTGELFF
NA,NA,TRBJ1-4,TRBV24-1,TGTGCCACCAGTGATCCCCGGGACACCAATGAAAAACTGTTTTTT,CATSDPRDTNEKLFF
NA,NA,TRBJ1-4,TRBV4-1,TGCGCCAGCAGCCACATAATGACAGAGGATGCTAATGAAAAACTGTTTTTT,CASSHIMTEDANEKLFF
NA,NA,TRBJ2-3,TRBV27,TGTGCCAGCAGTTTATGGCAGGGCACAGATACGCAGTATTTT,CASSLWQGTDTQYF
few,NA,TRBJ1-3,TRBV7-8,TGTGCCAGCCAGAGACGAGGGGGTGGTGGAAACACCATATATTTT,CASQRRGGGGNTIYF
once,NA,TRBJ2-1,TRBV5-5,TGTGCCAGCAGCTTGATGGTCCAGGGGATCTACAATGAGCAGTTCTTC,CASSLMVQGIYNEQFF
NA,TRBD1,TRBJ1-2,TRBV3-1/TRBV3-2,TGTGCCAGCAGCCAAGATCGGTGGGACAGGATTAACTATGGCTACACCTTC,CASSQDRWDRINYGYTF
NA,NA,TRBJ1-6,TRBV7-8,TGTGCCAGCAGCTTTAGCCGGGACGGGGAGGATTCACCCCTCCACTTT,CASSFSRDGEDSPLHF
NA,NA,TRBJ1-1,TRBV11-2,TGTGCCAGCAGCCACGGGCGGGGGACGCGGTCAGGGACTGAAGCTTTCTTT,CASSHGRGTRSGTEAFF
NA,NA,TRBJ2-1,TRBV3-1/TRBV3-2,TGTGCCAGCAGCCAAGGGATAGCCGGTACGCAGTTCTTC,CASSQGIAGTQFF
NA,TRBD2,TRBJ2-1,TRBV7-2,TGTGCCAGCAGCCAGGGAGGGAGCTCCTACAATGAGCAGTTCTTC,CASSQGGSSYNEQFF
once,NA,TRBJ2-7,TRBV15,TGTGCCACCAGCATTATCAGCGGCTCCTACGAGCAGTACTTC,CATSIISGSYEQYF
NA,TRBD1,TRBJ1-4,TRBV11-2,TGTGCCAGCAGGGACAGGGGGGATGAAAAACTGTTTTTT,CASRDRGDEKLFF
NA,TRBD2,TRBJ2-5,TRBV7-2,TGTGCCAGCAGTAGATCGGTTCGGGGGGGCCTCGGGACCCAGTACTTC,CASSRSVRGGLGTQYF
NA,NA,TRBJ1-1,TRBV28,TGTGCCAGCACAAAGACGGGGGTAGGTACTGAAGCTTTCTTT,CASTKTGVGTEAFF
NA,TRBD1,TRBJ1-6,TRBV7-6,TGTGCCAGCAGCCAGGCCGGGACAGGCTCTTCACCCCTCCACTTT,CASSQAGTGSSPLHF
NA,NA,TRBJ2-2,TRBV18,TGTGCCAGCTCACCAGATGGGGCCCAGGGGAGAAACACCGGGGAGCTGTTTTTT,CASSPDGAQGRNTGELFF
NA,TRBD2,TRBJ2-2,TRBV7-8,TGTGCCAGCAGCCCGGCGGGGGGGAACACCGGGGAGCTGTTTTTT,CASSPAGGNTGELFF
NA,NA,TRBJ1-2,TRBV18,TGTGCCAGCTCACCACAGGGGAACTATGGCTACACCTTC,CASSPQGNYGYTF
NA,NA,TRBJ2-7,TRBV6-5,TGTGCCAGCAGCCGACAGAACGAGCAGTACTTC,CASSRQNEQYF
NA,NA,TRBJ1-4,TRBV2,TGTGCCATGTCGACAGGCCGTAATGAAAAACTGTTTTTT,CAMSTGRNEKLFF
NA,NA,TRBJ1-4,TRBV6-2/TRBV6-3,TGTGCCAGCAGCATCCAGGCGCCAATGTCCAATGAAAAACTGTTTTTT,CASSIQAPMSNEKLFF
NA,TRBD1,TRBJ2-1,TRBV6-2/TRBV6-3,TGTGCCAGCAGTTACCCTGCATGGGGATCACAGGGGGCCTACAATGAGCAGTTCTTC,CASSYPAWGSQGAYNEQFF
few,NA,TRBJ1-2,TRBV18,TGTGCCAGCTCACCAGGCGGGGGGACGAACTATGGCTACACCTTC,CASSPGGGTNYGYTF
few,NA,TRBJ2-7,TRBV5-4,TGTGCCAGCAGCCCCAGCGGAAGCTCCTACGAGCAGTACTTC,CASSPSGSSYEQYF
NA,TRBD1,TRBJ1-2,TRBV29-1,TGCAGCGGCCAGACAGGGTCATTAGGCTACACCTTC,CSGQTGSLGYTF
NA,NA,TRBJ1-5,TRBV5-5,TGTGCCAGCAGCTTCTCAGGGGATCAGCCCCAGCATTTT,CASSFSGDQPQHF
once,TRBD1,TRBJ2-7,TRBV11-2,TGTGCCAGCAGCTCCGGGACAGGGGTCTACGAGCAGTACTTC,CASSSGTGVYEQYF
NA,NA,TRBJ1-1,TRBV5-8,TGTGCCAGCAGCGTCTTGGGCGGGGTCTCCATGAACACTGAAGCTTTCTTT,CASSVLGGVSMNTEAFF
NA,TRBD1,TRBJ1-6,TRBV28,TGTGCCACCCGCCGACCCAAAATCCGGGACAGAGATAATTCACCCCTCCACTTT,CATRRPKIRDRDNSPLHF
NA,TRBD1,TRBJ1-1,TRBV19,TGTGCCAGTAGTCCGAGGACAGGGATGAACACTGAAGCTTTCTTT,CASSPRTGMNTEAFF